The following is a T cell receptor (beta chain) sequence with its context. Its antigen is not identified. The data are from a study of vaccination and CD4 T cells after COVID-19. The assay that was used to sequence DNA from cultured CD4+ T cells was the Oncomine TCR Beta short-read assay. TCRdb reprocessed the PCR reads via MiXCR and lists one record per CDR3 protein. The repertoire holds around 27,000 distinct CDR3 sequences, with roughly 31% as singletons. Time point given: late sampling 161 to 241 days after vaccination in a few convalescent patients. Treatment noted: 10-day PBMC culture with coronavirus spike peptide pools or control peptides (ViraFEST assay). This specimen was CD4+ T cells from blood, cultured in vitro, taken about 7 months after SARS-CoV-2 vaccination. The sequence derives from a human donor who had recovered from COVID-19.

CDR3 bases: TGTGCCAGCAACCGTCGGGGGGCCCTCAACACTGAAGCTTTCTTT. This translates into CASNRRGALNTEAFF. The chain couples TRBV5-4 to TRBJ1-1, with a possible D match to TRBD1 (6 bases). V lost 6 bases, J lost 2 bases, and 17 bases lay in between. Germline CDR1 is SGHNT and CDR2 is YYREEE (reference sequence). This CDR3 spans 15 amino acids.